The rows below give T cell receptor beta chains drawn from one sample of a study of vaccination and CD4 T cells after COVID-19. The antigens of these receptors remain unknown. TCRdb fed the PCR reads into MiXCR, producing one record per CDR3 protein. This table has over 15,000 distinct CDR3 sequences, under 60% appearing once. This specimen consisted of CD4+ T cells from blood, cultured in vitro, obtained after SARS-CoV-2 vaccination. The source of these receptors is a human donor who had recovered from COVID-19. Both conserved end residues are part of each CDR3.

V: TRBV10-3; length: 14; CDR3: CAISPQYSNQPQHF
V: TRBV20-1; length: 18; CDR3: CSASSHETGQGRTDTQYF
V: TRBV5-1; length: 16; CDR3: CASSRGTGTGLHGYTF
V: TRBV20-1; length: 14; CDR3: CSARGAGWGETQYF
V: TRBV11-2; length: 15; CDR3: CASSLGTGWGQPQHF
V: TRBV20-1; length: 15; CDR3: CSSSTPAGPWETQYF
V: TRBV6-2/TRBV6-3; length: 16; CDR3: CASSYIAGTVPQPQHF
V: TRBV6-2/TRBV6-3; length: 14; CDR3: CASRQPLGDQPQHF
V: TRBV6-1; length: 17; CDR3: CASSPSRDPWGGETQYF
V: TRBV7-8; length: 13; CDR3: CASSSRRNTEAFF
V: TRBV10-3; length: 13; CDR3: CATRDRGYSPLHF
V: TRBV20-1; length: 14; CDR3: CSARDSIMNTEAFF
V: TRBV7-6; length: 15; CDR3: CASSLDPRGTDTQYF
V: TRBV12-3/TRBV12-4; length: 13; CDR3: CASSFKLGYEQYF
V: TRBV9; length: 14; CDR3: CASSAAGDGQPQHF
V: TRBV12-3/TRBV12-4; length: 15; CDR3: CASSPTSGRVYGYTF
V: TRBV30; length: 12; CDR3: CVSRGGEETQYF
V: TRBV7-9; length: 14; CDR3: CASSFELAANEQFF
V: TRBV3-1; length: 14; CDR3: CASRVSTGHTEAFF
V: TRBV30; length: 13; CDR3: CAWSIQGAHEQYF
V: TRBV11-3; length: 14; CDR3: CASSSRDFYNEQFF
V: TRBV5-6; length: 18; CDR3: CASSLDKAWRGGQETQYF
V: TRBV20-1; length: 12; CDR3: CSAGQGTDTQYF
V: TRBV7-2; length: 13; CDR3: CASSFDRDYGYTF
V: TRBV20-1; length: 17; CDR3: CSARRLGETSGPDTQYF
V: TRBV4-1; length: 13; CDR3: CASSQAGQYEQYF
V: TRBV25-1; length: 14; CDR3: CASSARGLNGELFF
V: TRBV20-1; length: 12; CDR3: CSAPGRERGYTF
V: TRBV18; length: 14; CDR3: CATTGTARNSPLHF
V: TRBV7-2; length: 17; CDR3: CASSKRTSGQLYYGYTF
V: TRBV5-1; length: 14; CDR3: CASSSGPSGQTQYF
V: TRBV7-2; length: 18; CDR3: CASSYLTGVFTSNYGYTF
V: TRBV2; length: 11; CDR3: CASTYTDTQYF
V: TRBV15; length: 16; CDR3: CATSRDTGGLNGELFF
V: TRBV20-1; length: 15; CDR3: CSARDPDLAKNIQYF
V: TRBV19; length: 14; CDR3: CASSMGGIGNEQFF
V: TRBV19; length: 13; CDR3: CASSRTGQTEAFF
V: TRBV30; length: 13; CDR3: CAWSVDRGAGYTF
V: TRBV20-1; length: 14; CDR3: CSARDPTGGDGYTF
V: TRBV2; length: 13; CDR3: CASSEAKNSPLHF
V: TRBV4-3; length: 16; CDR3: CASSQERQGAGDTQYF
V: TRBV20-1; length: 17; CDR3: CSARRTSGTPGTGELFF
V: TRBV12-3/TRBV12-4; length: 16; CDR3: CASSLSVGGEQETQYF
V: TRBV20-1; length: 17; CDR3: CSAPRTGTGLARYEQYF
V: TRBV7-2; length: 12; CDR3: CASSLSEGPQHF
V: TRBV7-9; length: 14; CDR3: CASSSGRGNYGYTF
V: TRBV6-2/TRBV6-3; length: 13; CDR3: CASNQVGGTEAFF
V: TRBV6-1; length: 17; CDR3: CASSHTELALVTGELFF
V: TRBV6-2/TRBV6-3; length: 16; CDR3: CASSRPGQGRSMGYTF
V: TRBV6-2/TRBV6-3; length: 17; CDR3: CASSPQGTGARNQPQHF
V: TRBV7-2; length: 14; CDR3: CASSPQANTGELFF
V: TRBV6-2/TRBV6-3; length: 13; CDR3: CASEGGYNTEAFF
V: TRBV19; length: 15; CDR3: CASSLSGGAYNEQFF
V: TRBV24-1; length: 12; CDR3: CATSGRINEQFF